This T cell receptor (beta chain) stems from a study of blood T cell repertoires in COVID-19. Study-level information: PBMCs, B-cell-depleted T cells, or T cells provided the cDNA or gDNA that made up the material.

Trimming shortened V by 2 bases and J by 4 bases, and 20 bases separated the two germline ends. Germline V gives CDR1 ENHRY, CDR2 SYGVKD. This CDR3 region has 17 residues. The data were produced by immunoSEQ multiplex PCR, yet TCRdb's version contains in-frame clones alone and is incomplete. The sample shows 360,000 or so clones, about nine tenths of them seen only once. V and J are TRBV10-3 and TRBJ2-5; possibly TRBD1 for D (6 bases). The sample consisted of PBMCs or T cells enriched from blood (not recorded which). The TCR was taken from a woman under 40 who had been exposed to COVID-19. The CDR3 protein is CAISESSRQVGRETQYF. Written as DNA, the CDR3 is TGTGCCATCAGTGAGAGTTCTAGACAGGTCGGTCGAGAGACCCAGTACTTC.